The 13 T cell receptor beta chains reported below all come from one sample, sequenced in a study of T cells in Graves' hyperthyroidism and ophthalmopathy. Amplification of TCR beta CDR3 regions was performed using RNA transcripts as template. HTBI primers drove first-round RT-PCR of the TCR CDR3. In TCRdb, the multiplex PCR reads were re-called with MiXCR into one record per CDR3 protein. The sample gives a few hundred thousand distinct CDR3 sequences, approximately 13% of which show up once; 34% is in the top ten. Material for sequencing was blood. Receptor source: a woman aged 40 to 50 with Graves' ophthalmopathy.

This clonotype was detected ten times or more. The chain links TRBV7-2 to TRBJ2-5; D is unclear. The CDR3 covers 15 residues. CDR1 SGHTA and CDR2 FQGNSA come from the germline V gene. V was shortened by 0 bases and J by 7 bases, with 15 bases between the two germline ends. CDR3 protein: CASSLALQKRGTQYF. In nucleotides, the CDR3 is TGTGCCAGCAGCTTAGCGCTCCAAAAGAGAGGGACCCAGTACTTC.

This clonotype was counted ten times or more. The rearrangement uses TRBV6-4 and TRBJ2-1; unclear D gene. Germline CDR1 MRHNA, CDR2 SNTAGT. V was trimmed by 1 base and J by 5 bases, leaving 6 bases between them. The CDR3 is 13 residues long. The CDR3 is CASSDFGNNEQFF. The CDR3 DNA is TGTGCCAGCAGTGACTTTGGAAACAATGAGCAGTTCTTC.

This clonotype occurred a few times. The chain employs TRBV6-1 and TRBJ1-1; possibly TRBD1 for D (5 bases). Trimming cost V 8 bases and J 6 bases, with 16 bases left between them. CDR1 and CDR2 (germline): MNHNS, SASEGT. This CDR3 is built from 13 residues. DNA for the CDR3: TGTGCCAGCGGCACGGGACGTTCCTCTGAAGCTTTCTTT. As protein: CASGTGRSSEAFF.

As DNA, the CDR3 is TGTGCCAGCAGTACCGGACTAGCGGGCACAGATACGCAGTATTTT. Translated, it gives CASSTGLAGTDTQYF. This sequence joins TRBV28 and TRBJ2-3, with 10 bases fitting TRBD2. Per germline, CDR1 MDHEN and CDR2 SYDVKM. V shed 5 bases, J shed 1 base, and the junction held 3 bases outside the gene matches. This CDR3 has 15 amino acids.

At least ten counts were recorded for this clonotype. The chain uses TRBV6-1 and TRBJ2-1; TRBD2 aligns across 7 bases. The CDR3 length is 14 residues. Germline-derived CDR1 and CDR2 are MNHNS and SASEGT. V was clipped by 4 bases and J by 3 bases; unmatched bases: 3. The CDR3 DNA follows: TGTGCCAGCAGTGCTAGCGGATTCTACAATGAGCAGTTCTTC. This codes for CASSASGFYNEQFF.

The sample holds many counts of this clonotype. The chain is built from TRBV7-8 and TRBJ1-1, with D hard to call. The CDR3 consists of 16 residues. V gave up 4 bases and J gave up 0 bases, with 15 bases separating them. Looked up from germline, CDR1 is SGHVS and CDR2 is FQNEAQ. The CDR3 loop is CASSSSLTGMNTEAFF. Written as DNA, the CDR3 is TGTGCCAGCAGCTCCTCCCTAACGGGGATGAACACTGAAGCTTTCTTT.

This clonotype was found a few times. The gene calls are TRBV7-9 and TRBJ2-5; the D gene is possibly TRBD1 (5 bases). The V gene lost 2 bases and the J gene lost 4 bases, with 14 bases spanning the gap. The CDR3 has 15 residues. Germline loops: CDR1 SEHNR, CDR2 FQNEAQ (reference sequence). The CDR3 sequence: CASSLLEGAAETQYF. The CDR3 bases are TGTGCCAGCAGCTTACTCGAAGGGGCGGCAGAGACCCAGTACTTC. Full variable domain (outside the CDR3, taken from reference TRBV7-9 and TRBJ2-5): DTGVSQNPRHKITKRGQNVTFRCDPISEHNRLYWYRQTLGQGPEFLTYFQNEAQLEKSRLLSDRFSAERPKGSFSTLEIQRTEQGDSAMYLCASSLLEGAAETQYFGPGTRLLVL.

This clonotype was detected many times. The CDR3 coding sequence is TGTGCCAGCAGTCGCGACAGGGCTAACTATGGCTACACCTTC. Translation: CASSRDRANYGYTF. V is TRBV6-1 and J is TRBJ1-2; TRBD1 aligns across 7 bases. Germline lookup yields CDR1 MNHNS and CDR2 SASEGT. V shed 5 bases and J 0 bases; nucleotides not matched to a gene: 3. The CDR3 is 14 amino acids.

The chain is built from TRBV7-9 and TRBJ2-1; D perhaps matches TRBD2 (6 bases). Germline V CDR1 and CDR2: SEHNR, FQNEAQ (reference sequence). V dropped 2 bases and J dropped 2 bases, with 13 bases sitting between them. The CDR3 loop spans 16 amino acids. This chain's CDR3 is CASSLSGVGPYNEQFF. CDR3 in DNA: TGTGCCAGCAGCTTATCGGGGGTAGGACCCTACAATGAGCAGTTCTTC.

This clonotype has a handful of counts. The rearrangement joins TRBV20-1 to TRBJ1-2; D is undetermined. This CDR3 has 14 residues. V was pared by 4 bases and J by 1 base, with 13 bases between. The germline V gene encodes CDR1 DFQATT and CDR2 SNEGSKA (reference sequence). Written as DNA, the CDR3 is TGCAGTGCTAACAAAAGAGAATTTAACTATGGCTACACCTTC. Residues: CSANKREFNYGYTF.

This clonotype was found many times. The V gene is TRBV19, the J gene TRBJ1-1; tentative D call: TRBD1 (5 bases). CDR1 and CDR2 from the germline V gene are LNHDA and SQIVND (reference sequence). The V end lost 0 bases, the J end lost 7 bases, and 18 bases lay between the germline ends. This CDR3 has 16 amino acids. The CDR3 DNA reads TGTGCCAGTAGTATAGATCACGGCCGGGACCGCTATGAAGCTTTCTTT. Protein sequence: CASSIDHGRDRYEAFF.

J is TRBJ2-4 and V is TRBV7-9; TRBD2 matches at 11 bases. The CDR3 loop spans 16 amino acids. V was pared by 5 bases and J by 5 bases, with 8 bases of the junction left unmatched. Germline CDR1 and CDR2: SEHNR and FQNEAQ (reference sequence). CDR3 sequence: CASSLGPGLAENIQYF. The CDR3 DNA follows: TGTGCCAGCAGCCTTGGCCCGGGACTAGCGGAAAACATTCAGTACTTC.

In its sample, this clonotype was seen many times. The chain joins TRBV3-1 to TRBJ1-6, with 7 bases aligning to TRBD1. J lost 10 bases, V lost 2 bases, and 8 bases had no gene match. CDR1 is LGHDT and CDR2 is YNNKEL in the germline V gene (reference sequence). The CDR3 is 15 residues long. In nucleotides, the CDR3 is TGTGCCAGCAGCCAATCAGACAGGGCGGGATCACCCCTCCACTTT. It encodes CASSQSDRAGSPLHF.